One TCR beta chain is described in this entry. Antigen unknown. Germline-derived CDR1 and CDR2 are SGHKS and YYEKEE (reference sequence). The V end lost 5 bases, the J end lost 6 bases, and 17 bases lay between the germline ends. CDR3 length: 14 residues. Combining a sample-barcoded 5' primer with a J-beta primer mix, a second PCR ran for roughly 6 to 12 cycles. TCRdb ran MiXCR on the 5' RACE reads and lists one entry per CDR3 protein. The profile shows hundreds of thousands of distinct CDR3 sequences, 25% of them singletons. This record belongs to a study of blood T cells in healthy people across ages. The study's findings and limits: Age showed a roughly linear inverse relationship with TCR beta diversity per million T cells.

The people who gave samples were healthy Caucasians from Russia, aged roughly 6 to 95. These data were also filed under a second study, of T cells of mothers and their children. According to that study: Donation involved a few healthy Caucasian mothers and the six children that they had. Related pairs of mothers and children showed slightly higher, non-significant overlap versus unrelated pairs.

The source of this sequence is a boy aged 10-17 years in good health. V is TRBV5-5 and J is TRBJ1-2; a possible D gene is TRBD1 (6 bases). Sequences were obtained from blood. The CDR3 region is CASSESAGVDGYTF. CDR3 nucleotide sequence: TGTGCCAGCAGTGAGTCGGCAGGGGTGGATGGCTACACCTTC.